These 25 T cell receptor beta chains were sequenced from one sample in a study of cytomegalovirus exposure and HLA in healthy donors. Primers included in the PCR were 60 Vbeta and 13 Jbeta primers. Method: immunoSEQ multiplex PCR; TCRdb's copy keeps in-frame clones and lacks some. Counted here are some 120,000 clones, about four fifths occurring once; the ten biggest clones make up approximately 4%. Sequencing used PBMCs. These receptors all come from a man aged 30 to 39 in good health and CMV-seropositive.

The chain carries TRBV4-3 and TRBJ2-7, with TRBD1 matching 8 bases. CDR1 and CDR2 from the germline V gene are LGHNA and YSLEER. J was trimmed by 3 bases and V by 0 bases; bases with no gene match: 4. The CDR3 spans 15 residues. CDR3 residues: CASSQDQGTGYEQYF. CDR3 nucleotides: TGCGCCAGCAGCCAAGATCAGGGGACAGGCTACGAGCAGTACTTC.

The chain is built from TRBV2 and TRBJ2-1; 7 nucleotides match TRBD1. Germline loops: CDR1 SNHLY, CDR2 FYNNEI. The CDR3 totals 14 residues. The V segment lost 8 bases and the J segment 7 bases; nucleotides outside the gene matches: 11. DNA of the CDR3: TGTGCCAGCGGGTTCAGGGGGATGGATAATGAGCAGTTCTTC. It specifies CASGFRGMDNEQFF.

This clone has a handful of counts. The V gene is TRBV27, the J gene TRBJ1-3; 11 bases map to TRBD1. The CDR3 sequence is 16 residues long. Germline V gives CDR1 MNHEY, CDR2 SMNVEV (reference sequence). J gave up 5 bases and V 5 bases, and 8 bases lay outside the gene matches. CDR3 nucleotide sequence: TGTGCCAGCAGTAGTCGGACAGGGGGCAACAGAAACACCATATATTTT. It yields the protein CASSSRTGGNRNTIYF.

This chain connects TRBV28 to TRBJ2-3, with 7 positions matching TRBD2. V shed 6 bases and J 4 bases; nucleotides not matched to a gene: 10. Germline CDR1 is MDHEN and CDR2 is SYDVKM. The CDR3 consists of 15 residues. The CDR3 region is CASSPTSPRPDTQYF. The CDR3 DNA sequence: TGTGCCAGCAGCCCGACTAGCCCTAGGCCAGATACGCAGTATTTT.

This chain uses TRBV19 with TRBJ2-3; TRBD2 is a possible D gene (5 bases). V lost 0 bases to trimming and J lost 3 bases, with 13 bases between them. CDR3 length equals 16 residues. Germline V gene sequence: CDR1 LNHDA, CDR2 SQIVND (reference sequence). This chain's CDR3 is CASSIEEGSETDTQYF. The DNA for the CDR3 is TGTGCCAGTAGTATAGAGGAAGGGAGCGAAACAGATACGCAGTATTTT.

The chain links TRBV19 to TRBJ2-1; TRBD2 aligns across 10 bases. The CDR3 contains 18 residues. Germline V CDR1 and CDR2: LNHDA, SQIVND (reference sequence). Trimming cost V 1 base and J 4 bases; bases outside gene matches: 10. CDR3 bases: TGTGCCAGTAGTATAGGGGGGTTGGCTAGCGGGGGTTACAATGAGCAGTTCTTC. Translated, it gives CASSIGGLASGGYNEQFF.

This rearrangement joins TRBV5-4 to TRBJ2-7, with 11 bases matching TRBD1. Trimming at V came to 3 bases and at J to 3 bases, leaving 5 bases not matched to a gene. Germline V gene sequence: CDR1 SGHNT, CDR2 YYREEE (reference sequence). The CDR3 is 15 residues long. In nucleotides, the CDR3 is TGTGCCAGCAGCTCCCGGGACAGGGGGGACTACGAGCAGTACTTC. Amino acids: CASSSRDRGDYEQYF. Drawing the rest from reference TRBV5-4 and TRBJ2-7, the complete variable domain is ETGVTQSPTHLIKTRGQQVTLRCSSQSGHNTVSWYQQALGQGPQFIFQYYREEENGRGNFPPRFSGLQFPNYSSELNVNALELDDSALYLCASSSRDRGDYEQYFGPGTRLTVT.

A remark on this clone: Sequence at one end of the junction differs from germline and may be a read error. DNA of the CDR3: TGTGCCAACAGCAGATTGGACAGTGCTAGCACAGATACGCAGTATTTT. It translates to CANSRLDSASTDTQYF. This sequence joins TRBV5-5 and TRBJ2-3; perhaps TRBD1 as D (6 bases). Germline V gene lookup returns CDR1 SGHKS and CDR2 YYEKEE (reference sequence). This CDR3 is 16 amino acids long.

The chain is built from TRBV7-2 and TRBJ2-5, with a possible D match to TRBD2 (5 bases). The germline V gene has CDR1 SGHTA and CDR2 FQGNSA. V dropped 7 bases and J dropped 7 bases, with 22 bases sitting between them. This CDR3 is 15 amino acids long. The CDR3: CASTYTPDGVRTQYF. For the CDR3, the DNA is TGTGCCAGCACCTACACACCGGACGGGGTGAGGACCCAGTACTTC.

This clone was counted between two and nine times. The DNA for the CDR3 is TGTGCCAGTATCGCCACAGGGGCCAACGTCCTGACTTTC. Translated, it gives CASIATGANVLTF. The chain links TRBV19 to TRBJ2-6, with D unclear. CDR1 is LNHDA and CDR2 is SQIVND in the germline V gene (reference sequence). The CDR3 is 13 residues long. V was clipped by 7 bases and J by 4 bases, with 8 bases between them.

A word on this clone: Other DNA sequences in this sample translate to the same CDR3. The J gene is TRBJ2-3, the V gene TRBV9; D possibly corresponds to TRBD1 (6 bases). V gave up 3 bases and J gave up 6 bases, with 20 bases separating them. Germline V gives CDR1 SGDLS, CDR2 YYNGEE. CDR3 length: 16 residues. CDR3 protein: CASSAVGGSPYDTQYF. CDR3 sequence (DNA): TGTGCCAGCAGCGCGGTAGGGGGTTCCCCATACGATACGCAGTATTTT.

The chain employs TRBV28 and TRBJ2-7, with 8 bases fitting TRBD2. The CDR3 is made up of 12 amino acids. J was trimmed by 6 bases and V by 8 bases; bases with no gene match: 6. CDR1 MDHEN and CDR2 SYDVKM come from the germline V gene. CDR3 in DNA: TGTGCCAGCGGACTAGCTCGGGGCGAGCAGTACTTC. It codes for CASGLARGEQYF. The full variable domain, its missing parts supplied by reference TRBV28 and TRBJ2-7, is DVKVTQSSRYLVKRTGEKVFLECVQDMDHENMFWYRQDPGLGLRLIYFSYDVKMKEKGDIPEGYSVSREKKERFSLILESASTNQTSMYLCASGLARGEQYFGPGTRLTVT.

On this clone: At one of its ends the junction is not consistent with the germline gene, which may arise from a read error. This chain links TRBV7-9 with TRBJ2-1; TRBD2 matches at 14 bases. CDR1 is SEHNR and CDR2 is FQNEAQ in the germline V gene (reference sequence). The CDR3 runs 19 residues. CDR3 region: CSSSILPGLAGVRDNEQFF. The CDR3 region has the DNA TGTTCCAGCAGCATACTACCGGGACTAGCGGGAGTTCGCGACAATGAGCAGTTCTTC.

V usage is TRBV19 and J usage is TRBJ1-6; a possible D gene is TRBD1 (5 bases). The germline V gene has CDR1 LNHDA and CDR2 SQIVND (reference sequence). V was clipped by 2 bases and J by 9 bases, with 14 bases between them. This CDR3 has 15 residues. In DNA form, the CDR3 reads TGTGCCAGTAGTATATGGGGAATAGGGGTTTCACCCCTCCACTTT. Translation: CASSIWGIGVSPLHF.

This chain uses TRBV20-1 with TRBJ2-5; D remains unclear. Germline lookup yields CDR1 DFQATT and CDR2 SNEGSKA (reference sequence). Trimming took 3 bases from V and 5 from J, leaving 7 bases between them. The CDR3 runs 11 residues. CDR3 sequence (DNA): TGCAGTGCTAGGGCGGTCGAGACCCAGTACTTC. The encoded protein is CSARAVETQYF.

DNA for the CDR3: TGCGCCAGCAGCTTGAGCGGTCCAATCTCAGAGCAGTTCTTC. This gives the protein CASSLSGPISEQFF. V and J are TRBV5-1 and TRBJ2-1, with D possibly TRBD2 on 5 matching bases. Germline V lookup: CDR1 SGHRS, CDR2 YFSETQ. The CDR3 is 14 residues long. V was trimmed by 1 base and J by 10 bases, leaving 15 bases between them.

The chain joins TRBV7-3 to TRBJ2-3; D gene uncertain. The germline CDR1 and CDR2 sequences are SGHTA and FQGTGA. This CDR3 has 14 amino acids. Trimming removed 0 bases at V and 1 base at J, with 5 bases between. The CDR3 protein is CASSLTWRTDTQYF. The DNA for the CDR3 is TGTGCCAGCAGCTTAACGTGGCGCACAGATACGCAGTATTTT.

A few counts support this clone. V usage is TRBV18 and J usage is TRBJ1-3, with 10 bases aligning to TRBD1. Germline CDR1 is KGHSH and CDR2 is LQKENI. The junction had 7 bases not matched to a gene; V was cut back by 2 bases and J by 0 bases. The CDR3 extends over 18 amino acids. The CDR3 protein is CASSPILGQGSSGNTIYF. The CDR3 bases are TGTGCCAGCTCACCAATTTTGGGACAGGGGAGCTCTGGAAACACCATATATTTT.

This clone has a handful of counts. This chain uses TRBV6-6 with TRBJ2-7; 7 nucleotides agree with TRBD2. Germline lookup yields CDR1 MNHNY and CDR2 SVGAGI (reference sequence). The length of the CDR3 is 13 residues. V was pared by 8 bases and J by 3 bases, with 7 bases of the junction left unmatched. CDR3 in amino acids: CASEARGFYEQYF. The CDR3 nucleotides read TGTGCCAGCGAGGCGCGGGGGTTCTACGAGCAGTACTTC.

The chain links TRBV9 to TRBJ2-1, with TRBD2 as a possible D gene (5 bases). Germline-derived CDR1 and CDR2 are SGDLS and YYNGEE. The CDR3 sequence is 14 residues long. V lost 0 bases and J lost 6, with 10 bases in between. The CDR3 is CASSVVRGSNEQFF. The CDR3 bases are TGTGCCAGCAGCGTAGTGAGAGGGAGCAATGAGCAGTTCTTC. The full variable domain, completed using reference TRBV9 and TRBJ2-1, is DSGVTQTPKHLITATGQRVTLRCSPRSGDLSVYWYQQSLDQGLQFLIQYYNGEERAKGNILERFSAQQFPDLHSELNLSSLELGDSALYFCASSVVRGSNEQFFGPGTRLTVL.

The chain carries TRBV7-6 and TRBJ2-6; possibly TRBD1 for D (6 bases). From germline, CDR1 is SGHVS and CDR2 FNYEAQ. V lost 5 bases, J lost 1 base, and 24 bases lay in between. CDR3 size: 20 residues. The CDR3 nucleotides read TGTGCCAGCAGCCACGACCGGGACACTGAAGCCTTTTCTGGGGCCAACGTCCTGACTTTC. Amino acids: CASSHDRDTEAFSGANVLTF. Based on the CDR3 plus reference TRBV7-6 and TRBJ2-6, the full variable domain is GAGVSQSPRYKVTKRGQDVALRCDPISGHVSLYWYRQALGQGPEFLTYFNYEAQQDKSGLPNDRFSAERPEGSISTLTIQRTEQRDSAMYRCASSHDRDTEAFSGANVLTFGAGSRLTVL.

The rearrangement links TRBV5-4 to TRBJ2-1, with D unclear. The V end was cut by 4 bases, the J end by 0 bases, with 14 bases between. Per germline, CDR1 SGHNT and CDR2 YYREEE (reference sequence). The CDR3 is 16 amino acids. The CDR3 sequence: CASSGTERSSYNEQFF. The CDR3, as DNA: TGTGCCAGCAGCGGTACAGAAAGAAGCTCCTACAATGAGCAGTTCTTC. Full variable domain (outside the CDR3, taken from reference TRBV5-4 and TRBJ2-1): ETGVTQSPTHLIKTRGQQVTLRCSSQSGHNTVSWYQQALGQGPQFIFQYYREEENGRGNFPPRFSGLQFPNYSSELNVNALELDDSALYLCASSGTERSSYNEQFFGPGTRLTVL.

Regarding this clone: A read error may produce the germline difference seen at one junction end. The chain combines TRBV7-9 with TRBJ2-2, with 9 bases matching TRBD2. Per the germline V gene, CDR1 is SEHNR and CDR2 is FQNEAQ (reference sequence). There are 17 residues in the CDR3. The CDR3 is CASSLLAGLSNTGELFF. The CDR3 region has the DNA TGTGCCAGCAGTCTTCTAGCGGGACTGTCGAATACCGGGGAGCTGTTTTTT.

The V gene is TRBV19, the J gene TRBJ2-2; TRBD1 aligns across 7 bases. Looked up from germline, CDR1 is LNHDA and CDR2 is SQIVND (reference sequence). The CDR3 length is 17 residues. V lost 4 bases to trimming and J lost 0 bases; unmatched junction nucleotides: 8. CDR3: CASSRDRDITNTGELFF. The CDR3 region has the DNA TGTGCCAGTAGTAGGGACAGAGATATAACGAACACCGGGGAGCTGTTTTTT.

This clone was counted a single time. One end of the junction is discordant with germline, which a read error may explain. The chain combines TRBV7-9 with TRBJ2-3, with a weak D call TRBD2 (6 bases). Germline V gives CDR1 SEHNR, CDR2 FQNEAQ (reference sequence). The length of the CDR3 is 16 residues. The CDR3 region is CSSKSVEAGSTDTQYF. For the CDR3, the DNA is TGTTCCAGCAAAAGCGTCGAGGCGGGGAGCACAGATACGCAGTATTTT.